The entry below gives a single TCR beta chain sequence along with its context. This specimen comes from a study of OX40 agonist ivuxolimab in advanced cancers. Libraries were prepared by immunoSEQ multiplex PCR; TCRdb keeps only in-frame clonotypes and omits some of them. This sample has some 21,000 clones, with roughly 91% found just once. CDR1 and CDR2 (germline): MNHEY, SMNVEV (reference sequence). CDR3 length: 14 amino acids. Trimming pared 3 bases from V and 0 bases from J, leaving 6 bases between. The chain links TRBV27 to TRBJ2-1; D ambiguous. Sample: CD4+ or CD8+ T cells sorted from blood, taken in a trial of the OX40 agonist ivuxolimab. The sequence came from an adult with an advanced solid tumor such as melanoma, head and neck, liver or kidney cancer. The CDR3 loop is CASSFGSSYNEQFF. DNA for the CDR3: TGTGCCAGCAGTTTTGGCAGCTCCTACAATGAGCAGTTCTTC.